This T cell receptor (beta chain) was obtained from a study of cytomegalovirus exposure and HLA in healthy donors. Overall study results and limits: Prior analysis indicated that the majority of TCR beta V segments exhibited productivity approximately 87% or approximately 30% of the time.

Comment on this clone: Its target is not known.

The PCR contained 60 Vbeta and 13 Jbeta primers. The assay was immunoSEQ multiplex PCR, and TCRdb's table has in-frame clones only and misses some. Of about 120,000 clones in the sample, approximately 79% were seen once. Trimming left V 3 bases short and J 1 base short, with 6 bases between. The CDR3 has 14 amino acids. Per germline, CDR1 LNHDA and CDR2 SQIVND (reference sequence). The TCR comes from a man aged 45-60 years in good health and CMV-seropositive. Sequencing used PBMCs. The chain combines TRBV19 with TRBJ2-2; D remains unclear. The CDR3 is CASSIGWNTGELFF. CDR3 sequence (DNA): TGTGCCAGTAGTATTGGCTGGAACACCGGGGAGCTGTTTTTT. The complete variable domain, with remaining parts taken from reference TRBV19 and TRBJ2-2, reads DGGITQSPKYLFRKEGQNVTLSCEQNLNHDAMYWYRQDPGQGLRLIYYSQIVNDFQKGDIAEGYSVSREKKESFPLTVTSAQKNPTAFYLCASSIGWNTGELFFGEGSRLTVL.